The 20 T cell receptor beta chains given below trace back to one sample, sequenced in a study of blood T cell repertoires in COVID-19. Sequenced by immunoSEQ multiplex PCR; TCRdb stores in-frame clones only, minus some. This sample yields roughly 240,000 clones, of which about four fifths are seen a single time; approximately 4% belongs to the top ten. What was sequenced was PBMCs or T cells enriched from blood (not recorded which). The source of these receptors is a woman aged 40 to 50 who had been exposed to COVID-19.

This chain joins TRBV7-2 and TRBJ2-1, with 14 bases identical to TRBD2. The CDR3 is made up of 16 amino acids. V lost 7 bases to trimming and J lost 7 bases; unmatched junction nucleotides: 9. Germline V lookup: CDR1 SGHTA, CDR2 FQGNSA. Written as DNA, the CDR3 is TGTGCCAGCACTCCCCCCGGACTAGCGGGAGGAAATGAGCAGTTCTTC. It is translated as CASTPPGLAGGNEQFF.

This clone was seen once. V usage is TRBV3-1 (or the pseudogene TRBV3-2) and J usage is TRBJ2-2; D is perhaps TRBD2 (6 bases). The germline V and J ends were trimmed by 1 base and 7 bases, with 10 bases remaining between them. CDR1 and CDR2 from the germline V gene are LGHDT and YNNKEL (reference sequence). The CDR3 is made up of 14 amino acids. The CDR3, as DNA: TGTGCCAGCAGCCAAGTATGGGGAGGCGGGGAGCTGTTTTTT. It is translated as CASSQVWGGGELFF.

The chain is built from TRBV7-9 and TRBJ1-2, with 7 nucleotides matching TRBD1. Germline V lookup: CDR1 SEHNR, CDR2 FQNEAQ (reference sequence). Trimming took 6 bases from V and 0 from J; bases not matched to a gene: 7. CDR3 length: 15 amino acids. DNA for the CDR3: TGTGCCAGCAGGGCAACAGGGGCGGCTAACTATGGCTACACCTTC. It codes for CASRATGAANYGYTF. The whole variable domain, remainder taken from reference TRBV7-9 and TRBJ1-2, is DTGVSQNPRHKITKRGQNVTFRCDPISEHNRLYWYRQTLGQGPEFLTYFQNEAQLEKSRLLSDRFSAERPKGSFSTLEIQRTEQGDSAMYLCASRATGAANYGYTFGSGTRLTVV.

For the CDR3, the DNA is TGTGCCAGCAGCCGGACTAGCGGGGCCTTCACAGATACGCAGTATTTT. Protein sequence: CASSRTSGAFTDTQYF. This chain uses TRBV7-2 with TRBJ2-3; 12 positions match TRBD2. The CDR3 has 16 amino acids. Germline assignment: CDR1 SGHTA and CDR2 FQGNSA. Unmatched junction bases numbered 5, after V lost 5 bases and J lost 2 bases.

The chain joins TRBV6-6 to TRBJ2-2; D uncertain. The CDR3 is made up of 16 amino acids. V lost 2 bases to trimming and J lost 1 base, with 11 bases between them. Germline CDR1 reads MNHNY; CDR2 reads SVGAGI (reference sequence). The CDR3 coding sequence is TGTGCCAGCAGTTACAGAGGCGCTTTGAACACCGGGGAGCTGTTTTTT. This codes for CASSYRGALNTGELFF.

The gene calls are TRBV7-9 and TRBJ1-2; 8 bases agree with TRBD1. This CDR3 comprises 17 residues. The V gene's germline CDR1 is SEHNR and CDR2 FQNEAQ (reference sequence). Germline trimming cut 3 bases from V and 2 bases from J; bases unmatched to any gene: 11. CDR3 in DNA: TGTGCCAGCAGCTTGGGGCAGGGGGCGGTATCCAACTATGGCTACACCTTC. This codes for CASSLGQGAVSNYGYTF.

J is TRBJ2-1 and V is TRBV7-3, with TRBD2 matching over 7 bases. The V and J ends lost 5 bases and 2 bases, in that order; junction bases with no gene match: 9. This CDR3 comprises 16 residues. The V gene's germline CDR1 is SGHTA and CDR2 FQGTGA. CDR3: CASSVVSGTTYNEQFF. CDR3 bases: TGTGCCAGCAGCGTCGTGAGCGGGACTACCTACAATGAGCAGTTCTTC.

The chain employs TRBV7-3 and TRBJ2-3, with D tentatively TRBD2 (7 bases). Trimming shortened V by 3 bases and J by 2 bases, and 12 bases separated the two germline ends. Per germline, CDR1 SGHTA and CDR2 FQGTGA. The CDR3 has 15 residues. The CDR3 region is CASSLRGGNTDTQYF. For the CDR3, the DNA is TGTGCCAGCAGCTTGAGGGGGGGAAACACAGATACGCAGTATTTT.

V is TRBV4-1 and J is TRBJ1-2; 8 bases map to TRBD1. Per germline, CDR1 MGHRA and CDR2 YSYEKL. The CDR3 has 15 amino acids. The V gene end was trimmed by 1 base and the J gene end by 7 bases; junction bases not matched to a gene: 8. The CDR3 DNA sequence: TGCGCCAGCAGCCAAGCAGACCAGGGGGCGGGTGGCTACACCTTC. This encodes CASSQADQGAGGYTF.

The gene calls are TRBV14 and TRBJ1-1; tentatively, D is TRBD1 (5 bases). CDR1 and CDR2 (germline): SGHDN, FVKESK. V was trimmed by 3 bases and J by 4 bases, leaving 15 bases between them. The CDR3 has 15 residues. The CDR3 region has the DNA TGTGCCAGCAGCCAGACCTTGGGGGGAGCCACTGAAGCTTTCTTT. It codes for CASSQTLGGATEAFF.

The rearrangement links TRBV19 to TRBJ1-1; 9 nucleotides align to TRBD1. Looked up from germline, CDR1 is LNHDA and CDR2 is SQIVND (reference sequence). The CDR3 runs 14 residues. Trimming cost V 6 bases and J 3 bases; bases outside gene matches: 5. The CDR3 DNA reads TGTGCCAGTAGCCTACAGGGGGCGGACACTGAAGCTTTCTTT. It encodes CASSLQGADTEAFF. The whole variable domain, filled in from reference TRBV19 and TRBJ1-1, reads DGGITQSPKYLFRKEGQNVTLSCEQNLNHDAMYWYRQDPGQGLRLIYYSQIVNDFQKGDIAEGYSVSREKKESFPLTVTSAQKNPTAFYLCASSLQGADTEAFFGQGTRLTVV.

This chain uses TRBV7-8 with TRBJ2-3, with D unresolved. CDR3 length: 12 residues. The V end was cut by 5 bases, the J end by 2 bases, with 5 bases between. Germline lookup yields CDR1 SGHVS and CDR2 FQNEAQ. CDR3 region: CASSLSTDTQYF. In DNA, the CDR3 is TGTGCCAGCAGCCTATCCACAGATACGCAGTATTTT.

The gene calls are TRBV3-1 (or the pseudogene TRBV3-2) and TRBJ2-5, with 8 bases aligning to TRBD1. Germline lookup yields CDR1 LGHDT and CDR2 YNNKEL (reference sequence). V shed 0 bases and J 5 bases; nucleotides not matched to a gene: 8. CDR3 length: 16 residues. CDR3 DNA sequence: TGTGCCAGCAGCCAAGATCCCACAGGGGGGCGGGAGACCCAGTACTTC. The encoded protein is CASSQDPTGGRETQYF.

As concerns this clone: Other DNA sequences in this specimen translate into the identical CDR3. The chain combines TRBV9 with TRBJ2-5; 7 positions match TRBD2. Losses at the gene ends were 0 bases for V and 4 bases for J; bases not matched to a gene: 9. The CDR3 runs 16 residues. Germline assignment: CDR1 SGDLS and CDR2 YYNGEE. The CDR3 nucleotides read TGTGCCAGCAGCGTAGGGGCTAGCGGTGAACCAGAGACCCAGTACTTC. It is translated as CASSVGASGEPETQYF.

V and J are TRBV9 and TRBJ1-6; 8 bases map to TRBD1. The junction had 2 bases not matched to a gene; V was cut back by 3 bases and J by 0 bases. CDR3 size: 16 residues. CDR1 is SGDLS, CDR2 YYNGEE, per germline. The CDR3 DNA sequence: TGTGCCAGCAGCGCCACAGGGGGCTCCTATAATTCACCCCTCCACTTT. This codes for CASSATGGSYNSPLHF.

This clone was detected only once. The V and J genes are TRBV14 and TRBJ1-3, with D possibly matching TRBD1 (5 bases). CDR1 SGHDN and CDR2 FVKESK come from the germline V gene. With 4 bases removed from V and 4 bases from J, the gap between germline ends came to 14 bases. The CDR3 contains 15 residues. CDR3 sequence: CASSPLAGSGNTIYF. The DNA of the CDR3 is TGTGCCAGCAGCCCCCTCGCAGGGTCCGGAAACACCATATATTTT.

The chain combines TRBV7-2 with TRBJ1-1, with D hard to call. V gave up 3 bases and J gave up 8 bases, with 13 bases separating them. CDR1 is SGHTA, CDR2 FQGNSA, per germline. The CDR3 spans 13 residues. The DNA for the CDR3 is TGTGCCAGCAGCTTCCCTGGCGGGCGCGAAGCTTTCTTT. The encoded protein is CASSFPGGREAFF.

The rearrangement uses TRBV11-2 and TRBJ1-2, with 7 bases lining up with TRBD1. This CDR3 has 14 residues. In germline, CDR1 is SGHAT, CDR2 FQNNGV. Trimming took 2 bases from V and 2 from J; bases not matched to a gene: 2. This CDR3 is CASSLSTGNYGYTF. CDR3 nucleotides: TGTGCCAGCAGCTTATCGACAGGGAACTATGGCTACACCTTC.

The chain recombines TRBV7-2 with TRBJ2-4; 8 nucleotides align to TRBD2. This CDR3 has 15 amino acids. The V and J ends lost 2 bases and 1 base, in that order; junction bases with no gene match: 1. Per the germline V gene, CDR1 is SGHTA and CDR2 is FQGNSA. CDR3 residues: CASSLLAGAKNIQYF. CDR3 nucleotides: TGTGCCAGCAGCTTATTAGCGGGGGCCAAAAACATTCAGTACTTC.

The chain carries TRBV6-2 or TRBV6-3 and TRBJ1-5; unclear D gene. This CDR3 has 16 amino acids. Germline V CDR1 and CDR2: MNHEY, SVGEGT. With 2 bases removed from V and 3 bases from J, the gap between germline ends came to 14 bases. The CDR3 DNA reads TGTGCCAGCAGTTACAGGTCGAGGAAGCTCAATCAGCCCCAGCATTTT. It specifies CASSYRSRKLNQPQHF.